The 9 T cell receptor beta chains below come from one sample, sequenced in a study of PD-1 blockade in classical Hodgkin lymphoma. The assay was immunoSEQ multiplex PCR, and TCRdb's table has in-frame clones only and misses some. The table has 10,000 to 15,000 clones, 80% seen once. The patients all showed relapse after autologous stem cell transplantation, while their brentuximab vedotin exposure varied. This specimen consisted of peripheral blood mononuclear cells (PBMCs), obtained at baseline. These receptors were taken from a human donor with classical Hodgkin lymphoma.

V usage is TRBV6-1 and J usage is TRBJ2-1, with TRBD2 matching 9 bases. Germline V gene lookup returns CDR1 MNHNS and CDR2 SASEGT. This CDR3 has 15 residues. J was trimmed by 6 bases and V by 5 bases; bases with no gene match: 8. The CDR3 nucleotides read TGTGCCAGCAGTTCCGGGACTAGCATGGGCAATGAGCAGTTCTTC. Protein product: CASSSGTSMGNEQFF.

V is TRBV5-1 and J is TRBJ2-2; a weak D match, TRBD1 (5 bases). The germline V gene encodes CDR1 SGHRS and CDR2 YFSETQ. V lost 0 bases and J 6 bases, leaving 9 bases between the germline ends. The CDR3 spans 14 residues. The CDR3 sequence is CASSLEGLAGELFF. The CDR3 nucleotides are TGCGCCAGCAGCTTGGAGGGGTTGGCCGGGGAGCTGTTTTTT.

Of note for this clone: A read error may be the cause here, since a much bigger clone is one base away. The same CDR3 can be traced to other DNA sequences in this sample. V is TRBV9 and J is TRBJ2-3, with 7 bases aligning to TRBD1. The CDR3 length is 14 residues. Germline trimming cut 0 bases from V and 5 bases from J; bases unmatched to any gene: 3. The germline V gene has CDR1 SGDLS and CDR2 YYNGEE. The CDR3 region has the DNA TGTGCCAGCAGCGTAGTTTCAGGGGGAGATACGCAGTATTTT. Translated, it gives CASSVVSGGDTQYF.

V and J are TRBV6-1 and TRBJ2-2; D might be TRBD2 (5 bases). V was shortened by 7 bases and J by 1 base, with 10 bases between the two germline ends. Looked up from germline, CDR1 is MNHNS and CDR2 is SASEGT. CDR3 length: 14 amino acids. The CDR3 loop reads CASIPSLNTGELFF. The CDR3 DNA reads as TGTGCCAGCATTCCTAGCTTGAACACCGGGGAGCTGTTTTTT.

Only one count was recorded for this clone. J is TRBJ2-5 and V is TRBV27; 11 nucleotides align to TRBD2. CDR1 and CDR2 (germline): MNHEY, SMNVEV (reference sequence). V was clipped by 5 bases and J by 5 bases; unmatched bases: 4. This CDR3 is 14 amino acids long. In nucleotides, the CDR3 is TGTGCCAGCAGTATCCTAGCGGGAGGTGAGACCCAGTACTTC. The encoded protein is CASSILAGGETQYF.

CDR3: CASSYSGAGANVLTF. The CDR3 bases are TGTGCCAGCAGTTACTCTGGTGCTGGGGCCAACGTCCTGACTTTC. The V gene is TRBV6-5, the J gene TRBJ2-6; D unresolved. This CDR3 has 15 residues. Per the germline V gene, CDR1 is MNHEY and CDR2 is SVGAGI. The V gene lost 0 bases and the J gene lost 2 bases, with 5 bases spanning the gap.

This rearrangement joins TRBV5-1 to TRBJ2-7; TRBD2 is a possible D gene (5 bases). V gave up 6 bases and J gave up 4 bases, with 20 bases separating them. This CDR3 comprises 15 residues. Germline loops: CDR1 SGHRS, CDR2 YFSETQ. The CDR3 nucleotides are TGCGCCAGCACCTACGTCGGTGGGAGTGGGTACGAGCAGTACTTC. This sequence encodes CASTYVGGSGYEQYF. Full variable domain (remainder filled in from reference TRBV5-1 and TRBJ2-7): KAGVTQTPRYLIKTRGQQVTLSCSPISGHRSVSWYQQTPGQGLQFLFEYFSETQRNKGNFPGRFSGRQFSNSRSEMNVSTLELGDSALYLCASTYVGGSGYEQYFGPGTRLTVT.

V usage is TRBV14 and J usage is TRBJ2-2; D gene ambiguous. V shed 2 bases and J shed 3 bases, with 4 bases lying between them. CDR1 is SGHDN, CDR2 FVKESK, per germline. CDR3 size: 13 residues. The CDR3 reads CASSQSDTGELFF. The CDR3 DNA reads as TGTGCCAGCAGCCAAAGTGACACCGGGGAGCTGTTTTTT.

This chain links TRBV21-1 with TRBJ2-2; whether TRBD1, the table's D call, matches the DNA was not checked. TRBV21-1 is a documented pseudogene. This CDR3 is built from 14 residues. CDR3 bases: TGTGCCAGCAGACAGGACCAAGAAACCGGGGAGCTGTTTTTT. Translating it yields CASRQDQETGELFF.